Here is one T cell receptor beta chain with its context. The source of the sample is a study of blood T cell repertoires in COVID-19. Across the whole study: Samples of COVID-19 (acute and convalescent) were obtained from the United States, Italy and Spain. From T cells, B-cell-depleted T cells, or PBMCs came the material, which was cDNA or gDNA.

In the study's own analysis: Quantification of nucleated cells was approximated via reference gene primer amplification. The repertoire was sequenced with immunoSEQ multiplex PCR; TCRdb's copy has only in-frame clones and lacks some. D and trimming were read from the DNA, whereas the V and J calls and clone size are those reported in that table. The sample gives 90,000 to 100,000 clones, approximately 86% of which show up once; 1.5% to 2% is in the top ten. Trimming shortened V by 4 bases and J by 5 bases, and 15 bases separated the two germline ends. This CDR3 region has 14 residues. CDR1 and CDR2 (germline): SGHRS, YFSETQ.

The source material was peripheral blood. This sequence originates from an elderly man with acute or convalescent COVID-19. V gene TRBV5-1 combines with J gene TRBJ1-1, with TRBD1 as a possible D gene (5 bases). CDR3 protein: CASSAAGRGTEAFF. For the CDR3, the DNA is TGCGCCAGCAGCGCAGCAGGGCGTGGAACTGAAGCTTTCTTT.